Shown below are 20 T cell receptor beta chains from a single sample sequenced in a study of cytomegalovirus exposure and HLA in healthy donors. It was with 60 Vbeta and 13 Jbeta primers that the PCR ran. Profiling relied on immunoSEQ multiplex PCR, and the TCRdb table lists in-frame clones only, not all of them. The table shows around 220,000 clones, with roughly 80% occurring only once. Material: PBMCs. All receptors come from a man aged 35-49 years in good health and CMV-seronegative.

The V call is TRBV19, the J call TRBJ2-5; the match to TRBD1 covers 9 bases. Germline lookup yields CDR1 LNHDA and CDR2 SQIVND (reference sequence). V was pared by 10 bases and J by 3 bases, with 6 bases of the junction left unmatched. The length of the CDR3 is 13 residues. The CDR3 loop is CATTGQGKETQYF. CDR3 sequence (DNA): TGTGCCACTACGGGACAGGGCAAAGAGACCCAGTACTTC.

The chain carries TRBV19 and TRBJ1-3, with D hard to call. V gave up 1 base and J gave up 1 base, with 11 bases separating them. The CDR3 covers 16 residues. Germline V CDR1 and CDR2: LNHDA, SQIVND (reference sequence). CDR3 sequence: CASSIAPVSSGNTIYF. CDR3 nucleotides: TGTGCCAGTAGTATAGCCCCAGTGTCATCTGGAAACACCATATATTTT.

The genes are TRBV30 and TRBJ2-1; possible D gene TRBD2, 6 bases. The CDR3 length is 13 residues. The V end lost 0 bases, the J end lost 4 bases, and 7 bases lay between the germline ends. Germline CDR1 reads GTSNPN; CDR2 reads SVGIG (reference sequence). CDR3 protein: CAWSVAGYNEQFF. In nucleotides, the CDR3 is TGTGCCTGGAGTGTAGCGGGTTACAATGAGCAGTTCTTC. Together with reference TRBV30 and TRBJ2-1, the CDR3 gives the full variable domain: SQTIHQWPATLVQPVGSPLSLECTVEGTSNPNLYWYRQAAGRGLQLLFYSVGIGQISSEVPQNLSASRPQDRQFILSSKKLLLSDSGFYLCAWSVAGYNEQFFGPGTRLTVL.

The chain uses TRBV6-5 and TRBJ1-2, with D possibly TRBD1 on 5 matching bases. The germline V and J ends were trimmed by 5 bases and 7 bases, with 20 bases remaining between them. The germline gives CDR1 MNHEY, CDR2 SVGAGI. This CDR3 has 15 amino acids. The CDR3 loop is CASSATPGGVVGYTF. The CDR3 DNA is TGTGCCAGCAGTGCTACACCCGGAGGGGTAGTTGGCTACACCTTC.

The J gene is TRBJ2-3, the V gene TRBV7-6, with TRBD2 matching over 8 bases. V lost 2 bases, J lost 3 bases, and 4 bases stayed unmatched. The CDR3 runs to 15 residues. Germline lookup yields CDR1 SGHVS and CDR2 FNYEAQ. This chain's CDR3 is CASSLSGGVTDTQYF. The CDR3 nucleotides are TGTGCCAGCAGCTTATCCGGGGGGGTAACAGATACGCAGTATTTT.

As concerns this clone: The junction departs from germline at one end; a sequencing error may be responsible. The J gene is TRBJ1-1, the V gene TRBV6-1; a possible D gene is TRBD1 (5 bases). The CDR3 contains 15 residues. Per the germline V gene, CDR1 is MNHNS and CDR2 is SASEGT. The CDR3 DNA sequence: TGTGCTAGCAGTGAAAGCCCAGTGGGGCGGACTGAAGCTTTCTTT. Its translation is CASSESPVGRTEAFF.

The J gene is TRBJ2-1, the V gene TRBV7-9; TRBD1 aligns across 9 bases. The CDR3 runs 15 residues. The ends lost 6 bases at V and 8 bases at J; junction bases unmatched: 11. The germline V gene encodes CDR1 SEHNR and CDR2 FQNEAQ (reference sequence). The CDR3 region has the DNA TGTGCCAGCAGGGGACGGACAGGGGCTCTCGATGAGCAGTTCTTC. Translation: CASRGRTGALDEQFF.

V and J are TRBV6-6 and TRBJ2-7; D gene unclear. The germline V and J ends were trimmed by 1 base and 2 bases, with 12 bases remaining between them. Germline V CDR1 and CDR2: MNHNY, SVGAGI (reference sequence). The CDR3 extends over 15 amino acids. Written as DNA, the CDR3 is TGTGCCAGCAGTTACTTCCACGCTAAAACCTACGAGCAGTACTTC. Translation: CASSYFHAKTYEQYF.

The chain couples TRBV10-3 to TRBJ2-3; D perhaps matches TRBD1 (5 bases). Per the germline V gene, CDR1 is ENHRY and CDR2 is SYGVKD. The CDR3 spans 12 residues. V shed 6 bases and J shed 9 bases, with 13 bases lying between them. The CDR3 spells CAIRQRSGTQYF. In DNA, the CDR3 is TGTGCCATCAGACAGAGATCAGGGACGCAGTATTTT.

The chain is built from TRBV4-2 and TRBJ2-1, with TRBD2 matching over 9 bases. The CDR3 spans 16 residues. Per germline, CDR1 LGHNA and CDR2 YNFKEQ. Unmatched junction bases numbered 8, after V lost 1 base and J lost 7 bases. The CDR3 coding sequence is TGTGCCAGCAGCCAAGGGGCGGGGGGGCCCTTAAATGAGCAGTTCTTC. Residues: CASSQGAGGPLNEQFF.

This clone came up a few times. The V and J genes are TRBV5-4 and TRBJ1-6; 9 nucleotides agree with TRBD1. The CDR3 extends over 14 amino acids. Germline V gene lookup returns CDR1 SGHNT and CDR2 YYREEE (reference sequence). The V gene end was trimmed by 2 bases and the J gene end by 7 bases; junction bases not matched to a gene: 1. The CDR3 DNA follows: TGTGCCAGCAGCTTCGGACAGGGGAATTCACCCCTCCACTTT. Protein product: CASSFGQGNSPLHF. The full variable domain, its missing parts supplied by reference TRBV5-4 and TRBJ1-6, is ETGVTQSPTHLIKTRGQQVTLRCSSQSGHNTVSWYQQALGQGPQFIFQYYREEENGRGNFPPRFSGLQFPNYSSELNVNALELDDSALYLCASSFGQGNSPLHFGNGTRLTVT.

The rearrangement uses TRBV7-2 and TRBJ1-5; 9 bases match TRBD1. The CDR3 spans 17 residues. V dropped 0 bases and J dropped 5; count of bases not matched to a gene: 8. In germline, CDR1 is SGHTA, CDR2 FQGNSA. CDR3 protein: CASSLATGGYGYQPQHF. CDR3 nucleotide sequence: TGTGCCAGCAGCTTAGCTACAGGGGGCTACGGGTATCAGCCCCAGCATTTT.

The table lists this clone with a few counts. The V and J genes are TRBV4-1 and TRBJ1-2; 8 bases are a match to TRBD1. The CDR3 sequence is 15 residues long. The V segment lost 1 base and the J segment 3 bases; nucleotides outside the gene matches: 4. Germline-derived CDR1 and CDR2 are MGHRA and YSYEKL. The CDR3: CASSQGGQDHYGYTF. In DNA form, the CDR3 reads TGCGCCAGCAGCCAAGGGGGACAGGATCACTATGGCTACACCTTC.

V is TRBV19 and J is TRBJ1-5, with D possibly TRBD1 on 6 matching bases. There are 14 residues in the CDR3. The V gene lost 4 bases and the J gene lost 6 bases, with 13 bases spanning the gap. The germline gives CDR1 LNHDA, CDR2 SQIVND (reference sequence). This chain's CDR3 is CASSTRDTSQPQHF. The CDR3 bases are TGTGCCAGTAGTACTCGGGACACCAGTCAGCCCCAGCATTTT.

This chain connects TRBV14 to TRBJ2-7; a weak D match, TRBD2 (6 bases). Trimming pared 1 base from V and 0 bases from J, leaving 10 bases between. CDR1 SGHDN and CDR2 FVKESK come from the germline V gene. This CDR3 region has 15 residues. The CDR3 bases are TGTGCCAGCAGCCAAGCGGTGGGGGGCTCCTACGAGCAGTACTTC. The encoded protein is CASSQAVGGSYEQYF.

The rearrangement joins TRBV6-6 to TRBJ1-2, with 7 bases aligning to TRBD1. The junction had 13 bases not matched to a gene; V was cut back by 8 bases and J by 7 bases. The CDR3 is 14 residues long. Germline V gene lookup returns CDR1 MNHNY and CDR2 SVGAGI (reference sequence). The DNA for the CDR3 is TGTGCCAGCCGGCCGGGACAGACCTATCGTGGCTACACCTTC. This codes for CASRPGQTYRGYTF.

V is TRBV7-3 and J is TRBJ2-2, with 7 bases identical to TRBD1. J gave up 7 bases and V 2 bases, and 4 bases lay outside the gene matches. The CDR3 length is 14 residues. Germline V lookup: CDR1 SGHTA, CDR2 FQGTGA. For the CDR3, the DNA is TGTGCCAGCAGCTTACAGGGGGAGATCGGGGAGCTGTTTTTT. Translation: CASSLQGEIGELFF.

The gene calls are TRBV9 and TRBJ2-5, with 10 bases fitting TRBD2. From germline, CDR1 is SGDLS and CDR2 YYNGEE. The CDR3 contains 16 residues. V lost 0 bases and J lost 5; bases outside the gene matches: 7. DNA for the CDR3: TGTGCCAGCAGCGTAGATGCTAGCGGGAGTTGGGAGACCCAGTACTTC. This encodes CASSVDASGSWETQYF.

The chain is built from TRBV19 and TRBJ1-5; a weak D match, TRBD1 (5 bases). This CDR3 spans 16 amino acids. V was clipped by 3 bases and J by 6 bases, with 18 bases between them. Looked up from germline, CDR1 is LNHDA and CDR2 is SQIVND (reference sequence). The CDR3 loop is CASSIGGGGEGQPQHF. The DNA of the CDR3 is TGTGCCAGTAGTATCGGTGGGGGGGGAGAGGGTCAGCCCCAGCATTTT.

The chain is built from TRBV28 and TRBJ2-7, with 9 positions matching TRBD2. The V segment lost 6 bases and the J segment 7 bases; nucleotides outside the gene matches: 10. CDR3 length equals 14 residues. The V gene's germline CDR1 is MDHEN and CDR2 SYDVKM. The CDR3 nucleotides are TGTGCCAGCAGCTTAGCGGGAGAGGTAGGGGAGCAGTACTTC. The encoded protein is CASSLAGEVGEQYF.